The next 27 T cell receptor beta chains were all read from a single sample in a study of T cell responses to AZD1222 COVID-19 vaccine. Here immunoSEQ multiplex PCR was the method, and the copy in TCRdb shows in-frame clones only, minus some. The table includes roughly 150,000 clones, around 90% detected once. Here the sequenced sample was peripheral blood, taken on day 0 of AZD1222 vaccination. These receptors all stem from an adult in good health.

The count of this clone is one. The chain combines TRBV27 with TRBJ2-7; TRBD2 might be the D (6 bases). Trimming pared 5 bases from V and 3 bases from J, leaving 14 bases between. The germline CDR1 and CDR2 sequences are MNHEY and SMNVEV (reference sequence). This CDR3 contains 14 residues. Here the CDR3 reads CASSLRDSGYEQYF. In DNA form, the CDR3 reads TGTGCCAGCAGTCTTCGTGATAGCGGCTACGAGCAGTACTTC.

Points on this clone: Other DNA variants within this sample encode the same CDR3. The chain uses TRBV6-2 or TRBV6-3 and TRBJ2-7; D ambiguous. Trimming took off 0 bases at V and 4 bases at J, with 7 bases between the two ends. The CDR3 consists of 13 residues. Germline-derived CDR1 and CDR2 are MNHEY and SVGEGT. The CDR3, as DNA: TGTGCCAGCAGTTACTCGATACTTTACGAGCAGTACTTC. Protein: CASSYSILYEQYF.

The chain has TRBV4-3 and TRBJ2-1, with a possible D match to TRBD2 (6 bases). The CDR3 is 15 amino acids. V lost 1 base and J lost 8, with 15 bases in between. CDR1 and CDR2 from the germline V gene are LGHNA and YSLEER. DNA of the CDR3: TGCGCCAGCAGCCAAGGAACCGGGAGTGGCGATGAGCAGTTCTTC. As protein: CASSQGTGSGDEQFF.

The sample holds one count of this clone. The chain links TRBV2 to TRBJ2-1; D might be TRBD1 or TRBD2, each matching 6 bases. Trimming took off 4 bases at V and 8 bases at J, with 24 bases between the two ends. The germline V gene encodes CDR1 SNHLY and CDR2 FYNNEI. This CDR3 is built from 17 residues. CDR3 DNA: TGTGCCAGCAGTGTCGCTAGGGGGGTTTCAGGAGGACATGAGCAGTTCTTC. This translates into CASSVARGVSGGHEQFF.

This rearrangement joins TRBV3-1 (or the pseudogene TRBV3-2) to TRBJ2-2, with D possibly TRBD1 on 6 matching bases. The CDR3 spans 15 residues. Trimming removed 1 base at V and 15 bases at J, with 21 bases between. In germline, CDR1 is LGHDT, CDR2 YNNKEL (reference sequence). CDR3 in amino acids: CASSQGNQGPRMVFF. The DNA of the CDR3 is TGTGCCAGCAGCCAAGGTAACCAGGGGCCGCGAATGGTGTTTTTT.

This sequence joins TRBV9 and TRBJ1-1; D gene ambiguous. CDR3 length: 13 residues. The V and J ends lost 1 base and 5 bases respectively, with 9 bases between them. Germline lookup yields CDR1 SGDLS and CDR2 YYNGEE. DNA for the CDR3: TGTGCCAGCAGCGTATATGAAGAGACTGAAGCTTTCTTT. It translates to CASSVYEETEAFF.

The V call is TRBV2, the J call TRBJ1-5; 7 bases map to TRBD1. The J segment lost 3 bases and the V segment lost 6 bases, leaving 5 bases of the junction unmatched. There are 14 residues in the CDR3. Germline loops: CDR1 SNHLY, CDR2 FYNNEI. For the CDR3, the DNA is TGTGCCAGCAGGGCCGGGACAGTCAATCAGCCCCAGCATTTT. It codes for CASRAGTVNQPQHF.

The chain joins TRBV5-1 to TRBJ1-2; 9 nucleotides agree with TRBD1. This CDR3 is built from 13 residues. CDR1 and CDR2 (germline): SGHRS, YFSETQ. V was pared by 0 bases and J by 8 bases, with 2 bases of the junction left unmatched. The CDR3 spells CASSLGTGDGYTF. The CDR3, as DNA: TGCGCCAGCAGCTTGGGGACAGGGGACGGCTACACCTTC.

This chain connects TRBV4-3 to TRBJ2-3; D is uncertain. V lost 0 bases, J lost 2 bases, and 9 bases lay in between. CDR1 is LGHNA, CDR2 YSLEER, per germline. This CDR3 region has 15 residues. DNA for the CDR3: TGCGCCAGCAGCCAAGACGGCACCGACACAGATACGCAGTATTTT. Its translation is CASSQDGTDTDTQYF.

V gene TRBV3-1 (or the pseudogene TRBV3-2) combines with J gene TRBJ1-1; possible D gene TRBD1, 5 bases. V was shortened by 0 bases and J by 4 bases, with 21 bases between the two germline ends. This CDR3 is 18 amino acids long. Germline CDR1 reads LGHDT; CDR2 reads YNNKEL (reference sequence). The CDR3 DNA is TGTGCCAGCAGCCAAGATTGGCCCCGGTCGGTTGGGGGCACTGAAGCTTTCTTT. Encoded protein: CASSQDWPRSVGGTEAFF.

DNA for the CDR3: TGTGCCAGCAAGGAGGGCAGTAGCGTAAGATCCTATGGCTACACCTTC. Residues: CASKEGSSVRSYGYTF. The chain uses TRBV27 and TRBJ1-2; D gene uncertain. The germline V and J ends were trimmed by 7 bases and 4 bases, with 22 bases remaining between them. The CDR3 has 16 residues. The V gene's germline CDR1 is MNHEY and CDR2 SMNVEV (reference sequence).

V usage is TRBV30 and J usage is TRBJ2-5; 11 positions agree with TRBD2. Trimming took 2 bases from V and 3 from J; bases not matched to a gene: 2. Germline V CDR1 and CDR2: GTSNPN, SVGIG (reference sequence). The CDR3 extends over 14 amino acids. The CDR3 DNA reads TGTGCCTGGAGTAGGGGACTAGCGGAAGAGACCCAGTACTTC. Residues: CAWSRGLAEETQYF.

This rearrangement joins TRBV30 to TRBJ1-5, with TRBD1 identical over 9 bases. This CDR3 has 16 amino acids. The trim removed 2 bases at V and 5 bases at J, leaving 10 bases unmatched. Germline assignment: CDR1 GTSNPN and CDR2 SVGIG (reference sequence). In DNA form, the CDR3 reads TGTGCCTGGAGTTCCAAGGTAGACAGGGGGTATCAGCCCCAGCATTTT. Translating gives CAWSSKVDRGYQPQHF.

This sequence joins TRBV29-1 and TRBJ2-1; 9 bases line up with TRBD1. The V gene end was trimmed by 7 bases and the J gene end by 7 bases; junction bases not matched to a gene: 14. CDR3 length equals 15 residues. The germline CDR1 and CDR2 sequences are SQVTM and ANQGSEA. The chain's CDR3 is CSGVGRGQGRNEQFF. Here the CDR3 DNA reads TGCAGCGGGGTAGGTAGGGGACAGGGTCGAAATGAGCAGTTCTTC.

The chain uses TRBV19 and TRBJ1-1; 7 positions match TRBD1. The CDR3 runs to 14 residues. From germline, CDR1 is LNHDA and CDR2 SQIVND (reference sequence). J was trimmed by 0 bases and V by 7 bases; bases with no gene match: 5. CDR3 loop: CASKRDRMNTEAFF. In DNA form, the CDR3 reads TGTGCCAGTAAAAGGGACAGAATGAACACTGAAGCTTTCTTT.

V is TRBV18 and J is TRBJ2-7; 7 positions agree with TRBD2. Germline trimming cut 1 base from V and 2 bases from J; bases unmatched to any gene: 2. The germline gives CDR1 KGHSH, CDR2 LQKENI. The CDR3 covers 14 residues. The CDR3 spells CASSPQRDAYEQYF. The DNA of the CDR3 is TGTGCCAGCTCACCACAGCGGGACGCCTACGAGCAGTACTTC.

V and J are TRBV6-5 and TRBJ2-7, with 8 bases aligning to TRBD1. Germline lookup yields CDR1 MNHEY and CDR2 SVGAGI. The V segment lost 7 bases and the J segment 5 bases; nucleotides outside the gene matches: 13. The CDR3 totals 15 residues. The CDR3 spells CASTPWTGLEDEQYF. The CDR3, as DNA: TGTGCCAGCACTCCCTGGACAGGGTTGGAAGACGAGCAGTACTTC.

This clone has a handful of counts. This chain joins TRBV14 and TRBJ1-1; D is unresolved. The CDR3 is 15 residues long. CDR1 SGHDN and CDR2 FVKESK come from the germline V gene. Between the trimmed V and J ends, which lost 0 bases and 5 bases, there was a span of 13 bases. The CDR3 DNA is TGTGCCAGCAGCCAAGAATTCTTCTTGGGGACTGAAGCTTTCTTT. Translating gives CASSQEFFLGTEAFF.

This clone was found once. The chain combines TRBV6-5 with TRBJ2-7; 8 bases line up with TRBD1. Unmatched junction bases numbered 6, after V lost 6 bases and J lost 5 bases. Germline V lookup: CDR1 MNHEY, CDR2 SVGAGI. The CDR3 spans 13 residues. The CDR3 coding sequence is TGTGCCAGCAGCCCCGGGACAGGAGACGAGCAGTACTTC. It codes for CASSPGTGDEQYF.

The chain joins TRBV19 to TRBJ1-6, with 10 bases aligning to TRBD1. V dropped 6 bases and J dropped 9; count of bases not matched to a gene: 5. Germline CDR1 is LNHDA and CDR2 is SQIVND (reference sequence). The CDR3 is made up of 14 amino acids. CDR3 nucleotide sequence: TGTGCCAGTAGAGGTGGACAGGGGGGTTCACCCCTCCACTTT. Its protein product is CASRGGQGGSPLHF.

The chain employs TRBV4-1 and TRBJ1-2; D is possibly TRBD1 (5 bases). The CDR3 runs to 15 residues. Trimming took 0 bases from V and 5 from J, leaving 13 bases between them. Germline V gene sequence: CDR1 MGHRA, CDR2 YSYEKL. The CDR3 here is CASSQEGGKIYGYTF. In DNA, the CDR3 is TGCGCCAGCAGCCAAGAGGGGGGAAAGATTTATGGCTACACCTTC.

This chain's CDR3 is CAWVNRANTGELFF. CDR3 bases: TGTGCCTGGGTGAACAGGGCGAACACCGGGGAGCTGTTTTTT. The genes are TRBV30 and TRBJ2-2, with D maybe TRBD1 (6 bases). Per the germline V gene, CDR1 is GTSNPN and CDR2 is SVGIG (reference sequence). CDR3 length equals 14 residues. The V end was cut by 5 bases, the J end by 0 bases, with 10 bases between.

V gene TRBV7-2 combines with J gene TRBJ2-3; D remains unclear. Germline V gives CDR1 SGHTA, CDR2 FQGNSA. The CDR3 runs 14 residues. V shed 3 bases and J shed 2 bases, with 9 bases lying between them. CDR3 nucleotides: TGTGCCAGCAGCTTCGGACCTGTCACAGATACGCAGTATTTT. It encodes CASSFGPVTDTQYF.

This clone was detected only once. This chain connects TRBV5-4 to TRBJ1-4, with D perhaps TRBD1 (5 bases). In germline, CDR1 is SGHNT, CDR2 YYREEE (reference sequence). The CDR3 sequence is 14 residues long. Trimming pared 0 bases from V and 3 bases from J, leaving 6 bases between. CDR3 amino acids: CASSLGDPNEKLFF. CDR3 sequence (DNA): TGTGCCAGCAGCTTGGGGGACCCTAATGAAAAACTGTTTTTT.

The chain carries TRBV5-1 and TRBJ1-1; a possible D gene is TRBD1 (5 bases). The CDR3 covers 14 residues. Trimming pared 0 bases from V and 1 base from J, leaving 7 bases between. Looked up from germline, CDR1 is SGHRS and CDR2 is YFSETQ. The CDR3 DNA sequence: TGCGCCAGCAGCTTGGATCAGGGGAACACTGAAGCTTTCTTT. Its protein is CASSLDQGNTEAFF.

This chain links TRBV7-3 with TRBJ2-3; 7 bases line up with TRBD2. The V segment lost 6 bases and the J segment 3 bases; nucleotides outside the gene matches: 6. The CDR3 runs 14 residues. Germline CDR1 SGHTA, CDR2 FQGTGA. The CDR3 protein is CASSLGLPTDTQYF. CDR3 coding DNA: TGTGCCAGCAGTTTGGGACTACCTACAGATACGCAGTATTTT.

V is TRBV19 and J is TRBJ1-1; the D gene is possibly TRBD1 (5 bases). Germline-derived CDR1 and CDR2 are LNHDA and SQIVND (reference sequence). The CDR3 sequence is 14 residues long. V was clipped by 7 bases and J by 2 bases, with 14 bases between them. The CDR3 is CASTPGLINTEAFF. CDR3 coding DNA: TGTGCCAGTACCCCGGGACTGATAAACACTGAAGCTTTCTTT. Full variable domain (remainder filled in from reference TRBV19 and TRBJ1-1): DGGITQSPKYLFRKEGQNVTLSCEQNLNHDAMYWYRQDPGQGLRLIYYSQIVNDFQKGDIAEGYSVSREKKESFPLTVTSAQKNPTAFYLCASTPGLINTEAFFGQGTRLTVV.